One sample yielded the 8 T cell receptor beta chains listed below, sequenced in a study of T-cell memory formation after mild COVID-19. One entry per CDR3 protein results from TCRdb running MiXCR on the 5' RACE reads. The table has roughly 130,000 distinct CDR3 sequences, about 5.9% seen once. Specimen: PBMCs or a T cell subset sorted from them (not recorded which). These receptors all come from an adult woman who had mild COVID-19 (a few samples of this study predate the infection). Cell type and time point are not known.

The rearrangement uses TRBV18 and TRBJ2-7; TRBD1 or TRBD2 may be the D gene (5 bases each). Germline assignment: CDR1 KGHSH and CDR2 LQKENI. V lost 6 bases, J lost 7 bases, and 16 bases lay in between. This CDR3 contains 13 residues. CDR3 sequence (DNA): TGTGCCAGCTCGCCCCGGGACGGATCTGAGCAGTACTTC. This gives the protein CASSPRDGSEQYF.

This chain joins TRBV7-2 and TRBJ2-2; 7 bases are shared with TRBD1. With 5 bases clipped from V and 5 bases from J, the junction kept 2 bases outside the gene matches. Per germline, CDR1 SGHTA and CDR2 FQGNSA. The CDR3 is 13 residues long. CDR3 nucleotides: TGTGCCAGCAGCAAACAGGGGACCGGGGAGCTGTTTTTT. Translated, it gives CASSKQGTGELFF.

This clonotype was detected only a few times. The chain links TRBV5-1 to TRBJ1-2, with TRBD1 identical over 7 bases. The CDR3 runs to 16 residues. Germline CDR1 and CDR2: SGHRS and YFSETQ. Germline trimming cut 4 bases from V and 4 bases from J; bases unmatched to any gene: 13. In DNA, the CDR3 is TGCGCCAGCAGCCCGCCCATTTTACAGGGGTTCTATGGCTACACCTTC. It yields the protein CASSPPILQGFYGYTF.

The chain recombines TRBV5-1 with TRBJ1-5; TRBD1 is a possible D gene (6 bases). The CDR3 contains 16 residues. With 4 bases removed from V and 2 bases from J, the gap between germline ends came to 16 bases. Germline-derived CDR1 and CDR2 are SGHRS and YFSETQ. The CDR3 sequence is CASSPGGFSGNQPQHF. The CDR3 nucleotides are TGCGCCAGCAGCCCGGGGGGCTTCTCCGGCAATCAGCCCCAGCATTTT.

This clonotype has only a few counts. The chain links TRBV7-2 to TRBJ2-3, with TRBD2 matching over 14 bases. The V gene's germline CDR1 is SGHTA and CDR2 FQGNSA. The CDR3 extends over 15 amino acids. V lost 1 base, J lost 8 bases, and 2 bases stayed unmatched. This chain's CDR3 is CASSLGTSGRLTQYF. For the CDR3, the DNA is TGTGCCAGCAGCTTAGGGACTAGCGGGAGGCTTACGCAGTATTTT.

The chain combines TRBV9 with TRBJ1-6; D is uncertain. CDR3 size: 16 residues. Germline V lookup: CDR1 SGDLS, CDR2 YYNGEE. V was pared by 4 bases and J by 8 bases, with 19 bases between. The CDR3 sequence: CASSPGEGIMDSPLHF. Written as DNA, the CDR3 is TGTGCCAGCAGCCCCGGTGAGGGAATAATGGATTCACCCCTCCACTTT.

This clonotype has a count of ten or more. The chain combines TRBV12-3 or TRBV12-4 with TRBJ2-5; D is ambiguous. Deletions cut 2 bases from V and 2 bases from J, with 9 bases between. This CDR3 comprises 14 residues. The CDR3 region is CASSLRRTQETQYF. As DNA, the CDR3 is TGTGCCAGCAGTTTACGCAGGACGCAAGAGACCCAGTACTTC.

This clonotype turned up a few times. The rearrangement uses TRBV3-1 and TRBJ1-1, with D uncertain. CDR1 is LGHDT, CDR2 YNNKEL, per germline (reference sequence). V was shortened by 3 bases and J by 5 bases, with 10 bases between the two germline ends. This CDR3 is 13 amino acids long. The CDR3 loop is CASSHQSGTEAFF. DNA for the CDR3: TGTGCCAGCAGCCATCAGAGCGGAACTGAAGCTTTCTTT.